This T cell receptor (beta chain) derives from a study of CXCR3-negative and CXCR3-positive naive CD8 T cells. 5' RACE with UMI labels generated the TRB cDNA libraries. Using the 5' RACE reads, TCRdb records one entry per CDR3 protein without DNA. Its clone listing holds approximately 66,000 distinct CDR3 sequences. Germline-derived CDR1 and CDR2 are SGHAT and FQNNGV. The CDR3 length is 12 residues. The sample was naive CXCR3- CD8+ T cells from blood. Noted subset: CD45RO-CCR7+CD27+CD95- naive CD8+ T cells lacking CXCR3 (TNR3-). The J gene is TRBJ1-2, the V gene TRBV11-2; absent DNA, TCRdb's TRBD1 call cannot be checked. This sequence originates from a human donor in good health. Some clones in this sample may be carry-over from other donors' samples. The CDR3 protein is CASGGDHYGYTF.